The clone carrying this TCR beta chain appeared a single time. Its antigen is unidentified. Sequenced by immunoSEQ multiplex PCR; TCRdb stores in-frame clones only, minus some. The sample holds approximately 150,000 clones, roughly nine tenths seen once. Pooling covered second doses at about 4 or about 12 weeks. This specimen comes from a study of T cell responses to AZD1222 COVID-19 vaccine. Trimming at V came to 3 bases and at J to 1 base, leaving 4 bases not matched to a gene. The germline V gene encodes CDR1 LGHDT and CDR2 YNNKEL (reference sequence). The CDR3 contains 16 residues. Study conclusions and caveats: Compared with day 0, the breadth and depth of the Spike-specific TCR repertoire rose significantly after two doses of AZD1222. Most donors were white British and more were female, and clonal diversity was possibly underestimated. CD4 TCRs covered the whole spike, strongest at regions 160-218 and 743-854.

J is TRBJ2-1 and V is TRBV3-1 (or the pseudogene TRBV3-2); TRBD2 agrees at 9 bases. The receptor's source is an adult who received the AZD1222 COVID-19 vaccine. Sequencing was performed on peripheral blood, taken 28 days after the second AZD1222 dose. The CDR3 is CASSHAAGGSYNEQFF. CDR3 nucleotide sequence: TGTGCCAGCAGCCATGCCGCGGGAGGGTCCTACAATGAGCAGTTCTTC.